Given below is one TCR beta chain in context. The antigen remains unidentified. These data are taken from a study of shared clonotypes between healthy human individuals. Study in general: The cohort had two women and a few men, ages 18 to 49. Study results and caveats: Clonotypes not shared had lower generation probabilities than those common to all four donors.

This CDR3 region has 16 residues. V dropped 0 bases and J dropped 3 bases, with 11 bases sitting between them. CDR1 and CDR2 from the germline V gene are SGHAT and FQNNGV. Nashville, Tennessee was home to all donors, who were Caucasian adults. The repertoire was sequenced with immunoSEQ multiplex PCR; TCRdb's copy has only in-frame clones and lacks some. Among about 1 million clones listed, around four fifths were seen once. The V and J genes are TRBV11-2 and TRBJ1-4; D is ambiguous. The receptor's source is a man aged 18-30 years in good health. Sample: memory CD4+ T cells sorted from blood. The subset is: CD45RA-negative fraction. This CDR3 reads CASSLDEAGANEKLFF. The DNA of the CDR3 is TGTGCCAGCAGCTTAGATGAGGCGGGTGCTAATGAAAAACTGTTTTTT.